This T cell receptor beta chain was captured by sequencing in a study of blood T cells in healthy people across ages. Study-level results: Investigators viewed diversity estimates from one million T cells as underestimates, the study reported. Observed TCR beta diversity showed a strong correlation with the percentage of naive T cells as measured by flow cytometry.

The use of a sample-barcoded 5' primer and a J-beta primer mix characterized a second PCR of roughly 7 to 11 cycles. Per sample, CDR3-containing paired-end reads numbered at least 3 million. In TCRdb, the 5' RACE reads were re-called with MiXCR into one record per CDR3 protein. The sample has about 780,000 distinct CDR3 sequences, about 62% seen once; the top ten hold 28%. Germline loops: CDR1 DFQATT, CDR2 SNEGSKA (reference sequence). The CDR3 contains 12 residues. Trimming pared 6 bases from V and 9 bases from J, leaving 18 bases between. As concerns this clonotype: Its target is unknown.

V usage is TRBV20-1 and J usage is TRBJ2-7, with D possibly being TRBD2 (5 bases). This receptor was taken from a man aged 25-45 years in good health. The material sequenced was blood. Written as DNA, the CDR3 is TGCAGTGCCGACGGGGTAGGCGACGGGCAGTACTTC. Protein product: CSADGVGDGQYF.